The 29 T cell receptor beta chains reported below all come from one sample, sequenced in a study of blood T cell repertoires in COVID-19. Only in-frame clones appear in the TCRdb table, and some are missing; sequencing was by immunoSEQ multiplex PCR. This repertoire shows some 300,000 clones, approximately 85% found once; its top ten account for about 1%. The source material was PBMCs or T cells enriched from blood (not recorded which). Source of these receptors: a woman aged 25 to 39 who had recovered from COVID-19.

This clone was observed a few times. The chain employs TRBV10-3 and TRBJ1-2; weak D call: TRBD1 (6 bases). Looked up from germline, CDR1 is ENHRY and CDR2 is SYGVKD. This CDR3 comprises 15 residues. With 2 bases removed from V and 0 bases from J, the gap between germline ends came to 10 bases. The DNA for the CDR3 is TGTGCCATCAGTGAGACAGGGTCAGCTAACTATGGCTACACCTTC. This gives the protein CAISETGSANYGYTF.

The chain has TRBV4-1 and TRBJ1-2; D gene ambiguous. Germline lookup yields CDR1 MGHRA and CDR2 YSYEKL. The V gene lost 0 bases and the J gene lost 6 bases, with 8 bases spanning the gap. The CDR3 covers 13 residues. CDR3 loop: CASSQEVLDGYTF. CDR3 DNA: TGCGCCAGCAGCCAAGAAGTCCTAGATGGCTACACCTTC.

This sequence joins TRBV7-3 and TRBJ2-3; possibly TRBD2 for D (6 bases). This CDR3 contains 16 residues. In germline, CDR1 is SGHTA, CDR2 FQGTGA. V was clipped by 5 bases and J by 1 base, with 16 bases between them. The CDR3 nucleotides read TGTGCCAGCAGCCGAAGCTCGGGCGGGGGCACAGATACGCAGTATTTT. This gives the protein CASSRSSGGGTDTQYF.

J is TRBJ1-1 and V is TRBV27, with D hard to call. Trimming took 0 bases from V and 2 from J, leaving 4 bases between them. The CDR3 loop spans 13 amino acids. The germline CDR1 and CDR2 sequences are MNHEY and SMNVEV (reference sequence). CDR3 sequence: CASSLSTNTEAFF. DNA for the CDR3: TGTGCCAGCAGTTTATCCACTAACACTGAAGCTTTCTTT.

The chain combines TRBV6-2 or TRBV6-3 with TRBJ1-5; 7 nucleotides align to TRBD1. CDR1 and CDR2 (germline): MNHEY, SVGEGT. The CDR3 has 15 residues. V shed 4 bases and J 4 bases; nucleotides not matched to a gene: 7. DNA for the CDR3: TGTGCCAGCAGTTCCCGACAGGGCGGTAATCAGCCCCAGCATTTT. Amino acid sequence: CASSSRQGGNQPQHF.

The chain employs TRBV19 and TRBJ1-2; 10 nucleotides align to TRBD1. The germline V gene encodes CDR1 LNHDA and CDR2 SQIVND (reference sequence). This CDR3 contains 14 residues. With V trimmed by 3 bases and J by 4 bases, 2 bases remained unmatched. The CDR3 region has the DNA TGTGCCAGTAGTATGGACAGGGGGACCTATGGCTACACCTTC. Amino acids: CASSMDRGTYGYTF.

The chain couples TRBV18 to TRBJ1-1; TRBD1 agrees at 7 bases. The CDR3 covers 22 residues. V shed 0 bases, J shed 5 bases, and the junction held 27 bases outside the gene matches. Germline loops: CDR1 KGHSH, CDR2 LQKENI. The CDR3 DNA sequence: TGTGCCAGCTCACCACCGCTCGTAGACAGGGTAGTGGGGAAGAGAATGACTACTGAAGCTTTCTTT. Encoded protein: CASSPPLVDRVVGKRMTTEAFF.

V is TRBV6-2 or TRBV6-3 and J is TRBJ2-7, with 7 bases matching TRBD1. The CDR3 runs to 15 residues. The junction had 10 bases not matched to a gene; V was cut back by 6 bases and J by 2 bases. In germline, CDR1 is MNHEY, CDR2 SVGEGT. The CDR3 nucleotides read TGTGCCAGCAGCCCACTTTTCCAGGGGGCCTACGAGCAGTACTTC. The encoded protein is CASSPLFQGAYEQYF.

In its sample, this clone was seen once. The J gene is TRBJ1-4, the V gene TRBV7-2; 8 bases are a match to TRBD1. Trimming removed 5 bases from V and 8 bases from J; junction bases left unmatched: 16. The CDR3 is 17 amino acids. CDR1 and CDR2 from the germline V gene are SGHTA and FQGNSA. The CDR3 loop is CASSPGTGPVGGEKLFF. CDR3 sequence (DNA): TGTGCCAGCAGCCCCGGGACAGGCCCCGTTGGGGGCGAAAAACTGTTTTTT.

This chain links TRBV5-1 with TRBJ2-1, with D maybe TRBD2 (6 bases). The CDR3 sequence is 15 residues long. Germline V gene lookup returns CDR1 SGHRS and CDR2 YFSETQ. Trimming removed 0 bases at V and 9 bases at J, with 16 bases between. The CDR3 nucleotides are TGCGCCAGCAGCTTGGCGGCTAGCGTAGCTCGTGAGCAGTTCTTC. Translation gives CASSLAASVAREQFF.

V gene TRBV6-1 combines with J gene TRBJ1-5, with D unresolved. The CDR3 has 16 amino acids. CDR1 MNHNS and CDR2 SASEGT come from the germline V gene. Trimming left V 1 base short and J 1 base short, with 11 bases between. DNA of the CDR3: TGTGCCAGCAGTGAAGGCCCCCGAGGGAGCAATCAGCCCCAGCATTTT. It encodes CASSEGPRGSNQPQHF.

The J gene is TRBJ2-1, the V gene TRBV11-3, with D possibly matching TRBD2 (7 bases). The V gene lost 6 bases and the J gene lost 10 bases, with 19 bases spanning the gap. The V gene's germline CDR1 is SGHNT and CDR2 YENEEA. This CDR3 region has 14 residues. In DNA form, the CDR3 reads TGTGCCAGCAGTCTGGAGTGGGGGGGGGCGGAGCAGTTCTTC. It specifies CASSLEWGGAEQFF.

V usage is TRBV2 and J usage is TRBJ2-1; TRBD1 matches at 8 bases. This CDR3 region has 17 residues. The V gene's germline CDR1 is SNHLY and CDR2 FYNNEI. V lost 8 bases to trimming and J lost 3 bases; unmatched junction nucleotides: 15. Here the CDR3 reads CASDTFYEDRVYNEQFF. DNA of the CDR3: TGTGCCAGCGACACCTTCTACGAGGACAGGGTCTACAATGAGCAGTTCTTC.

The V call is TRBV6-6, the J call TRBJ1-1; TRBD1 is a possible D gene (6 bases). Looked up from germline, CDR1 is MNHNY and CDR2 is SVGAGI (reference sequence). This CDR3 contains 13 residues. V lost 8 bases to trimming and J lost 4 bases, with 14 bases between them. The CDR3 region has the DNA TGTGCCAGCTCGTGGGGGCAGGGCACTGAAGCTTTCTTT. Its protein product is CASSWGQGTEAFF.

V usage is TRBV27 and J usage is TRBJ1-2; possible D gene TRBD1, 5 bases. CDR1 is MNHEY and CDR2 is SMNVEV in the germline V gene (reference sequence). The CDR3 runs 13 residues. Trimming left V 3 bases short and J 7 bases short, with 12 bases between. Written as DNA, the CDR3 is TGTGCCAGCAGTTTGGGGGGGTCGGGTGGCTACACCTTC. Translation: CASSLGGSGGYTF.

The J gene is TRBJ2-5, the V gene TRBV5-4; 9 bases agree with TRBD2. The CDR3 totals 17 residues. Germline trimming cut 1 base from V and 2 bases from J; bases unmatched to any gene: 9. The germline V gene has CDR1 SGHNT and CDR2 YYREEE (reference sequence). CDR3 in amino acids: CASSLSPVSGRQETQYF. CDR3 DNA: TGTGCCAGCAGCTTGTCCCCGGTGAGCGGGAGGCAAGAGACCCAGTACTTC.

The chain carries TRBV6-5 and TRBJ1-1, with D hard to call. Germline-derived CDR1 and CDR2 are MNHEY and SVGAGI. Deletions cut 6 bases from V and 4 bases from J, with 12 bases between. The CDR3 sequence is 13 residues long. The CDR3, as DNA: TGTGCCAGCAGCATAGATCGGGGCACTGAAGCTTTCTTT. Translating gives CASSIDRGTEAFF.

The chain is built from TRBV10-3 and TRBJ2-3; D not certain. V gave up 4 bases and J gave up 0 bases, with 5 bases separating them. This CDR3 has 13 amino acids. Looked up from germline, CDR1 is ENHRY and CDR2 is SYGVKD. CDR3 sequence (DNA): TGTGCCATCAGTGTAGTCAGCACAGATACGCAGTATTTT. This gives the protein CAISVVSTDTQYF.

The gene calls are TRBV5-4 and TRBJ1-2, with TRBD1 matching 9 bases. This CDR3 contains 14 residues. With 4 bases clipped from V and 4 bases from J, the junction kept 5 bases outside the gene matches. Germline V gene lookup returns CDR1 SGHNT and CDR2 YYREEE (reference sequence). CDR3 region: CASSPGQGSYGYTF. Here the CDR3 DNA reads TGTGCCAGCAGCCCCGGACAGGGGAGCTATGGCTACACCTTC.

This clone was counted a few times. V usage is TRBV5-1 and J usage is TRBJ2-1; 7 bases line up with TRBD1. The CDR3 spans 16 residues. The V and J ends lost 1 base and 5 bases, in that order; junction bases with no gene match: 9. CDR1 and CDR2 from the germline V gene are SGHRS and YFSETQ. As DNA, the CDR3 is TGCGCCAGCAGCTTGCTCGTAGGGGGCGCGGACAATGAGCAGTTCTTC. Its protein is CASSLLVGGADNEQFF.

The rearrangement links TRBV5-4 to TRBJ2-3; D perhaps matches TRBD2 (5 bases). Germline V CDR1 and CDR2: SGHNT, YYREEE (reference sequence). Trimming took 6 bases from V and 0 from J, leaving 14 bases between them. The CDR3 has 15 amino acids. The chain's CDR3 is CASTAGVPSTDTQYF. CDR3 coding DNA: TGTGCCAGCACTGCGGGTGTTCCTAGCACAGATACGCAGTATTTT.

This chain connects TRBV24-1 to TRBJ1-2; TRBD1 might be the D (5 bases). Per the germline V gene, CDR1 is KGHDR and CDR2 is SFDVKD. V was pared by 7 bases and J by 1 base, with 15 bases between. The CDR3 runs 15 residues. CDR3 in DNA: TGTGCCACCAGAGCAACCGGCGACAGTAACTATGGCTACACCTTC. Its protein is CATRATGDSNYGYTF.

The chain joins TRBV6-6 to TRBJ1-1, with a weak D call TRBD1 (6 bases). From germline, CDR1 is MNHNY and CDR2 SVGAGI (reference sequence). This CDR3 has 16 amino acids. V was pared by 5 bases and J by 0 bases, with 16 bases between. The CDR3 protein is CASSRSGTYMNTEAFF. In DNA, the CDR3 is TGTGCCAGCAGTCGATCCGGGACATATATGAACACTGAAGCTTTCTTT.

The chain carries TRBV7-3 and TRBJ1-1; 7 nucleotides match TRBD1. After removal of 4 bases from V and 4 bases from J, the junction contained 12 bases not matched to a gene. Per germline, CDR1 SGHTA and CDR2 FQGTGA. This CDR3 is built from 16 residues. The CDR3 here is CASSYRAGGGGTEAFF. The CDR3 DNA sequence: TGTGCCAGCAGCTACCGCGCAGGGGGAGGAGGCACTGAAGCTTTCTTT.

The rearrangement joins TRBV19 to TRBJ2-1, with D possibly being TRBD2 (6 bases). V lost 8 bases to trimming and J lost 9 bases, with 11 bases between them. Germline lookup yields CDR1 LNHDA and CDR2 SQIVND (reference sequence). The CDR3 totals 11 residues. CDR3 nucleotide sequence: TGTGCCAGTTTGTCGGAGGGTGAGCAGTTCTTC. Amino acid sequence: CASLSEGEQFF.

The genes are TRBV27 and TRBJ2-7; tentative D call: TRBD1 (5 bases). The CDR3 has 14 amino acids. V dropped 5 bases and J dropped 4 bases, with 15 bases sitting between them. CDR1 and CDR2 (germline): MNHEY, SMNVEV (reference sequence). CDR3 amino acids: CASSPRVFPYEQYF. In DNA, the CDR3 is TGTGCCAGCAGTCCCAGGGTTTTCCCGTACGAGCAGTACTTC.

V usage is TRBV28 and J usage is TRBJ1-6; tentatively, D is TRBD1 (5 bases). Germline V CDR1 and CDR2: MDHEN, SYDVKM. V lost 8 bases, J lost 6 bases, and 17 bases lay in between. This CDR3 has 15 residues. Here the CDR3 reads CASEFSRQGNSPLHF. Written as DNA, the CDR3 is TGTGCCAGCGAATTTTCCAGGCAGGGTAATTCACCCCTCCACTTT.

The CDR3 DNA reads TGCGCCAGCAGCCCAGGGGGCTCTGAAGCTTTCTTT. Translated: CASSPGGSEAFF. The chain links TRBV4-1 to TRBJ1-1; 8 positions match TRBD1. Trimming cost V 4 bases and J 6 bases; bases outside gene matches: 1. Germline CDR1 is MGHRA and CDR2 is YSYEKL. The CDR3 covers 12 residues.

The rearrangement uses TRBV28 and TRBJ2-5; 9 nucleotides match TRBD1. The CDR3 covers 13 residues. Trimming removed 4 bases from V and 5 bases from J; junction bases left unmatched: 2. CDR1 and CDR2 from the germline V gene are MDHEN and SYDVKM. The CDR3 here is CASSSQGAETQYF. CDR3 nucleotide sequence: TGTGCCAGCAGTTCACAGGGGGCCGAGACCCAGTACTTC. Full variable domain (remainder filled in from reference TRBV28 and TRBJ2-5): DVKVTQSSRYLVKRTGEKVFLECVQDMDHENMFWYRQDPGLGLRLIYFSYDVKMKEKGDIPEGYSVSREKKERFSLILESASTNQTSMYLCASSSQGAETQYFGPGTRLLVL.